The clone carrying this TCR beta chain was picked up one time. Its antigen is currently unknown. TCR cDNA, made by 5'RACE template switching, carried an added universal primer site and UMIs. TCRdb re-derived calls from the 5' RACE reads in MiXCR, one entry per CDR3 protein. This table holds under 550,000 distinct CDR3 sequences, 20% to 25% found once. The data are from a study of T cells after yellow fever vaccination. Study-wide points: Booster sampling recovered most clones from primary vaccination (roughly 96% CD4, around 88% CD8).

V lost 6 bases, J lost 2 bases, and 7 bases stayed unmatched. Germline loops: CDR1 MNHNS, CDR2 SASEGT. The CDR3 has 15 residues. The material was PBMCs, obtained approximately 20 days after the first yellow fever vaccination. V gene TRBV6-1 combines with J gene TRBJ2-7; 10 bases match TRBD2. The TCR sequence derives from a man aged 18 to 30 who received the YFV17D yellow fever vaccine. CDR3 sequence (DNA): TGTGCCAGCAGACGGGCAGCGGGGGGGCCCTACGAGCAGTACTTC. Translation gives CASRRAAGGPYEQYF.